This T cell receptor (beta chain) was recorded in a study of post-analysis software for immune sequencing data. Study conclusions and caveats: By F measure, samples from a shared preparation batch strongly co-clustered. Multiple sclerosis was associated with a significant reduction in normalized Chao1 diversity relative to controls.

Included in the TCR beta cDNA libraries were unique molecular identifiers. The T cell input of roughly 0.95 to 11 million gave roughly 0.5 million cDNA molecules. From the PCR reads, TCRdb called clonotypes with MiXCR, one entry per CDR3 protein. The table lists about 820,000 distinct CDR3 sequences, 53% of them singletons. This clonotype has a count of ten or more. What it binds is unknown. The TCR originated in a girl between 10 and 17 years old with multiple sclerosis. The sequenced sample was blood.

Here the CDR3 DNA reads TGTGCCAGCAGTTTCTCAGAGACCCAGTACTTC. Translating it yields CASSFSETQYF. V gene TRBV7-2 combines with J gene TRBJ2-5; D not resolved. Germline values: CDR1 SGHTA, CDR2 FQGNSA. This CDR3 region has 11 residues. The V end was cut by 6 bases, the J end by 4 bases, with 6 bases between. Filled out from reference TRBV7-2 and TRBJ2-5, the complete variable domain reads GAGVSQSPSNKVTEKGKDVELRCDPISGHTALYWYRQSLGQGLEFLIYFQGNSAPDKSGLPSDRFSAERTGGSVSTLTIQRTQQEDSAVYLCASSFSETQYFGPGTRLLVL.